This TCR beta chain originates from a study of cytomegalovirus exposure and HLA in healthy donors. Study-level findings and limits: Under in vitro conditions, a few CMV-associated chains were confirmed as specific for CMV antigens. A later analysis found most CMV-associated TCR beta chains apparently HLA-restricted.

60 Vbeta and 13 Jbeta primers were used in PCR. Repertoires were generated with immunoSEQ multiplex PCR, while TCRdb's copy carries only in-frame clones and drops some. Seen here are about 190,000 clones, 87% observed once, and the top ten hold less than 1.3%. The donors were healthy bone marrow donors. Trimming removed 3 bases from V and 4 bases from J, with 9 bases in between. CDR3 length equals 13 residues. Germline loops: CDR1 GTSNPN, CDR2 SVGIG (reference sequence). For this clone: The antigen remains undetermined.

The V and J genes are TRBV30 and TRBJ1-4; D remains unclear. This receptor was taken from a boy younger than 10 in good health and CMV-seronegative. The sequenced material came from PBMCs. The CDR3 DNA reads as TGTGCCTGGAGACAGTGGCTTAATGAAAAACTGTTTTTT. Translation: CAWRQWLNEKLFF.